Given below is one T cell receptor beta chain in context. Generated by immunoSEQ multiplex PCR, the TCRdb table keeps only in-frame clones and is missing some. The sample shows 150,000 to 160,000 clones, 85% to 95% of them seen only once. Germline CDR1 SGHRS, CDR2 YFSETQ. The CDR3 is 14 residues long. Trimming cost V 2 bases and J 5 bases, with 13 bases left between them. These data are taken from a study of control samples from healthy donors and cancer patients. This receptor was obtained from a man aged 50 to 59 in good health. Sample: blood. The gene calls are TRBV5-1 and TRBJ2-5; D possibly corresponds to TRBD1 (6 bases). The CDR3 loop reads CASSFGSTGETQYF. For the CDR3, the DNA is TGCGCCAGCAGCTTCGGTTCAACAGGGGAGACCCAGTACTTC.